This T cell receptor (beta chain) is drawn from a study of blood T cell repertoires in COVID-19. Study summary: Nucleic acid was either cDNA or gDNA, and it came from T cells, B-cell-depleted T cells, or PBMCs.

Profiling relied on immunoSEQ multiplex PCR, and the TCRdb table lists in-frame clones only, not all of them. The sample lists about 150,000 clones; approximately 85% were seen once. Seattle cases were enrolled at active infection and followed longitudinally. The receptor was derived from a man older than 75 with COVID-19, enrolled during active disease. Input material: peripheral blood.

The CDR3 DNA sequence: TGTGCCAGCAGCTTAGTTCGGGAGGGCTACACCTTC. It specifies CASSLVREGYTF. V is TRBV7-9 and J is TRBJ1-2; no clear D gene. Germline lookup yields CDR1 SEHNR and CDR2 FQNEAQ (reference sequence). The CDR3 contains 12 residues. Trimming took 1 base from V and 8 from J, leaving 8 bases between them.